Below, 12 T cell receptor beta chains from the same sample are listed, as sequenced in a study of blood T cell repertoires in COVID-19. TCRdb keeps only in-frame clones here, not all; method: immunoSEQ multiplex PCR. The sample lists about 74,000 clones, more than 90% seen once, with around 1.6% in the top ten. Specimen: peripheral blood. The receptor source for this set is a man in his fifties or sixties with acute or convalescent COVID-19.

The chain combines TRBV5-4 with TRBJ2-1, with 10 bases lining up with TRBD1. The CDR3 contains 15 residues. Unmatched junction bases numbered 10, after V lost 4 bases and J lost 9 bases. Per the germline V gene, CDR1 is SGHNT and CDR2 is YYREEE (reference sequence). The CDR3 coding sequence is TGTGCCAGCAGCCTTGGACAGGGGGGGAGTAGTGAGCAGTTCTTC. Its protein is CASSLGQGGSSEQFF.

The rearrangement joins TRBV19 to TRBJ1-4; 9 nucleotides agree with TRBD1. V lost 6 bases to trimming and J lost 17 bases; unmatched junction nucleotides: 7. Germline V gives CDR1 LNHDA, CDR2 SQIVND (reference sequence). This CDR3 spans 11 amino acids. This CDR3 reads CASSRRDREFF. CDR3 in DNA: TGTGCCAGTAGCCGCCGGGACAGGGAATTTTTT. Variable domain in full (rest from reference TRBV19 and TRBJ1-4): DGGITQSPKYLFRKEGQNVTLSCEQNLNHDAMYWYRQDPGQGLRLIYYSQIVNDFQKGDIAEGYSVSREKKESFPLTVTSAQKNPTAFYLCASSRRDREFFGSGTQLSVL.

This chain uses TRBV9 with TRBJ1-2; TRBD1 aligns across 7 bases. Germline values: CDR1 SGDLS, CDR2 YYNGEE. The V segment lost 1 base and the J segment 4 bases; nucleotides outside the gene matches: 16. This CDR3 has 18 amino acids. The CDR3 coding sequence is TGTGCCAGCAGCGTAACAGTGGGGAAAGGGGGACAGTTCTATGGCTACACCTTC. Residues: CASSVTVGKGGQFYGYTF.

The genes are TRBV5-1 and TRBJ1-5; possibly TRBD1 for D (6 bases). Germline V gene sequence: CDR1 SGHRS, CDR2 YFSETQ. The V end was cut by 1 base, the J end by 5 bases, with 19 bases between. This CDR3 contains 17 residues. The CDR3 nucleotides read TGCGCCAGCAGCTTGAGCCCCCCGACAGGCCCGGATCAGCCCCAGCATTTT. Protein product: CASSLSPPTGPDQPQHF. The variable domain in full, with the rest retrieved from reference TRBV5-1 and TRBJ1-5, is KAGVTQTPRYLIKTRGQQVTLSCSPISGHRSVSWYQQTPGQGLQFLFEYFSETQRNKGNFPGRFSGRQFSNSRSEMNVSTLELGDSALYLCASSLSPPTGPDQPQHFGDGTRLSIL.

In this sample, this clone turned up once. The gene calls are TRBV4-3 and TRBJ1-2; the D gene is possibly TRBD1 (6 bases). The ends were cut back, 2 bases at V and 8 bases at J, with 21 bases in the middle. The CDR3 loop spans 16 amino acids. Germline loops: CDR1 LGHNA, CDR2 YSLEER. CDR3 region: CASSQHTPGQRGGYTF. DNA of the CDR3: TGCGCCAGCAGCCAACATACACCCGGACAGCGTGGGGGCTACACCTTC.

CDR3 loop: CASSLFQGGNQPQHF. CDR3 in DNA: TGTGCCAGCAGTTTATTCCAGGGTGGCAATCAGCCCCAGCATTTT. The chain joins TRBV27 to TRBJ1-5; maybe TRBD1 (5 bases). The CDR3 runs 15 residues. Germline V gene sequence: CDR1 MNHEY, CDR2 SMNVEV (reference sequence). V was shortened by 1 base and J by 2 bases, with 9 bases between the two germline ends.

The chain uses TRBV28 and TRBJ2-7, with 7 bases lining up with TRBD2. From germline, CDR1 is MDHEN and CDR2 SYDVKM. V gave up 6 bases and J gave up 7 bases; unmatched junction bases: 12. The CDR3 loop spans 14 amino acids. CDR3 protein: CASRARTRTREQYF. The CDR3 DNA reads as TGTGCCAGCAGGGCCCGGACTAGGACAAGGGAGCAGTACTTC.

The chain recombines TRBV10-2 with TRBJ2-7; maybe TRBD2 (6 bases). The CDR3 has 14 amino acids. Germline values: CDR1 WSHSY, CDR2 SAAADI. Trimming pared 6 bases from V and 2 bases from J, leaving 14 bases between. The DNA for the CDR3 is TGCGCCAGCAGGGGAGGAGCGGTGACCTACGAGCAGTACTTC. This codes for CASRGGAVTYEQYF.

The chain links TRBV30 to TRBJ2-5; D unclear. The CDR3 runs 12 residues. V lost 3 bases and J 1 base, leaving 6 bases between the germline ends. CDR1 and CDR2 (germline): GTSNPN, SVGIG (reference sequence). CDR3 nucleotide sequence: TGTGCCTGGAGGAGTCCCCAAGAGACCCAGTACTTC. It translates to CAWRSPQETQYF.

The chain recombines TRBV30 with TRBJ2-1; 7 nucleotides agree with TRBD1. V lost 0 bases to trimming and J lost 7 bases; unmatched junction nucleotides: 6. The CDR3 is 14 residues long. The germline CDR1 and CDR2 sequences are GTSNPN and SVGIG (reference sequence). This CDR3 reads CAWSVLQGVNEQFF. The CDR3 DNA reads as TGTGCCTGGAGTGTACTTCAGGGGGTGAATGAGCAGTTCTTC.

V and J are TRBV27 and TRBJ2-5; perhaps TRBD1 as D (6 bases). The CDR3 is 15 amino acids. Germline assignment: CDR1 MNHEY and CDR2 SMNVEV (reference sequence). V lost 7 bases, J lost 2 bases, and 17 bases lay in between. The CDR3 sequence: CASKGLWDTQETQYF. CDR3 bases: TGTGCCAGCAAGGGTCTCTGGGACACACAAGAGACCCAGTACTTC.

This clone was counted between two and nine times. This rearrangement joins TRBV5-6 to TRBJ1-1; D not resolved. The CDR3 runs 16 residues. Trimming cost V 6 bases and J 5 bases, with 23 bases left between them. CDR1 is SGHDT and CDR2 is YYEEEE in the germline V gene. The CDR3, as DNA: TGTGCCAGCACCCTGTCCCACCAAGGCGGCTGGACTGAAGCTTTCTTT. Translated, it gives CASTLSHQGGWTEAFF.